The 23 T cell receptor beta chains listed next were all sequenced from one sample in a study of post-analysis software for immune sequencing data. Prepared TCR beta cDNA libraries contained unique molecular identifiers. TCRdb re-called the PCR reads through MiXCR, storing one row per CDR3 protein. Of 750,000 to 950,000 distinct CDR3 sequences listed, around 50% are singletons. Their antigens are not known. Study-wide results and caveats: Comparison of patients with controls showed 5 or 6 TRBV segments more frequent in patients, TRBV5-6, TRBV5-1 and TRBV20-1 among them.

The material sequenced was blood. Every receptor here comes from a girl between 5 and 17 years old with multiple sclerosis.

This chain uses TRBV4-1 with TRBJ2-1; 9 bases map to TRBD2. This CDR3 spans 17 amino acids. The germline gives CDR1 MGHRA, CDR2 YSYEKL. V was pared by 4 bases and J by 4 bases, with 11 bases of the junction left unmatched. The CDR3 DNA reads TGCGCCAGCAGCCCCGGGGTAGCGGGAGTATCATACAATGAGCAGTTCTTC. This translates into CASSPGVAGVSYNEQFF.

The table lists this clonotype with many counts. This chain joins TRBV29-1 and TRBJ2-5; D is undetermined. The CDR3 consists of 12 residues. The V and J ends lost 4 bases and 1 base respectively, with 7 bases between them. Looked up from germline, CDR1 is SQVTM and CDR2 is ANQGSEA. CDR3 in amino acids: CSVGHSQETQYF. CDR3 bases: TGCAGCGTTGGACACAGCCAAGAGACCCAGTACTTC.

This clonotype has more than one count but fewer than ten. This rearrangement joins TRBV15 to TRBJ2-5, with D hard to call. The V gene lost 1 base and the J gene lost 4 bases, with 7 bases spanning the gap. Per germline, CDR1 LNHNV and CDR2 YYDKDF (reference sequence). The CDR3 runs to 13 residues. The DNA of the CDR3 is TGTGCCACCAGCAGAGCGATGGTAGAGACCCAGTACTTC. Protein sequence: CATSRAMVETQYF. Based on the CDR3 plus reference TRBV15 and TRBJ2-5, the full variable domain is DAMVIQNPRYQVTQFGKPVTLSCSQTLNHNVMYWYQQKSSQAPKLLFHYYDKDFNNEADTPDNFQSRRPNTSFCFLDIRSPGLGDTAMYLCATSRAMVETQYFGPGTRLLVL.

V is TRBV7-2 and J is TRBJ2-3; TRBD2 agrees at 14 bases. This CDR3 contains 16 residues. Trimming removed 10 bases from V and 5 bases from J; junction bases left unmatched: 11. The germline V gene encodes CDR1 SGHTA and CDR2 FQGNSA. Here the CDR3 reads CATRGTSGSRGDTQYF. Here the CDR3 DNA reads TGTGCCACCCGAGGGACTAGCGGGAGTCGTGGAGATACGCAGTATTTT. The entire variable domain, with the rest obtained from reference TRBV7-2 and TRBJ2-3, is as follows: GAGVSQSPSNKVTEKGKDVELRCDPISGHTALYWYRQSLGQGLEFLIYFQGNSAPDKSGLPSDRFSAERTGGSVSTLTIQRTQQEDSAVYLCATRGTSGSRGDTQYFGPGTRLTVL.

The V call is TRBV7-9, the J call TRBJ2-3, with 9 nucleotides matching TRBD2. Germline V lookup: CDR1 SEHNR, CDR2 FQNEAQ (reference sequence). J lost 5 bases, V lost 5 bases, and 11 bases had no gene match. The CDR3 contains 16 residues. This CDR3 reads CASSTRSSGMLDTQYF. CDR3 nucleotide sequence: TGTGCCAGCAGCACCCGGTCTAGCGGGATGTTAGATACGCAGTATTTT.

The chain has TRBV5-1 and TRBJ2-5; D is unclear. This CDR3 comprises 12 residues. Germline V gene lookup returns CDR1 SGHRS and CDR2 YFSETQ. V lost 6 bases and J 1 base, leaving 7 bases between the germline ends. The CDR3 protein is CASNISQETQYF. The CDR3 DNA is TGCGCCAGCAACATCAGCCAAGAGACCCAGTACTTC.

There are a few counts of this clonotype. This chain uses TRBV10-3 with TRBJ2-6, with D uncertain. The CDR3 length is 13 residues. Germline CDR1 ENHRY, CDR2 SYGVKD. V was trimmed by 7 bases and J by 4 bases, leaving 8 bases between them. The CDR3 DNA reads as TGTGCCATCAAAGATATGGGGGCCAACGTCCTGACTTTC. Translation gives CAIKDMGANVLTF.

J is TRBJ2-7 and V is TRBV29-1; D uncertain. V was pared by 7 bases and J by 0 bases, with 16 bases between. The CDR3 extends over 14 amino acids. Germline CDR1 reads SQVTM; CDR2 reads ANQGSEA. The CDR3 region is CSALPEWSSYEQYF. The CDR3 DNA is TGCAGCGCCCTACCCGAATGGAGCTCCTACGAGCAGTACTTC.

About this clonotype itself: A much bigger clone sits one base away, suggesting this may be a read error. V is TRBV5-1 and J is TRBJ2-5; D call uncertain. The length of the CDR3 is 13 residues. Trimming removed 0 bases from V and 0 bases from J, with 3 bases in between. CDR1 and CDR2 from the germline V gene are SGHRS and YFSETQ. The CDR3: CASSLDHQETQYF. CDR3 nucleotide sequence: TGCGCCAGCAGCTTGGACCACCAAGAGACCCAGTACTTC.

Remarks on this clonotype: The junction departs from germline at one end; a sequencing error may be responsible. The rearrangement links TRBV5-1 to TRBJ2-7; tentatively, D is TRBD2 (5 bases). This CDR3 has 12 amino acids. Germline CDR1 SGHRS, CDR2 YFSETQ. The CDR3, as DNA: TGTGCCAGCAGGACCGGGGACTACGAGCAGTACTTC. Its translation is CASRTGDYEQYF. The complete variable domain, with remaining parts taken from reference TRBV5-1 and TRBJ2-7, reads KAGVTQTPRYLIKTRGQQVTLSCSPISGHRSVSWYQQTPGQGLQFLFEYFSETQRNKGNFPGRFSGRQFSNSRSEMNVSTLELGDSALYLCASRTGDYEQYFGPGTRLTVT.

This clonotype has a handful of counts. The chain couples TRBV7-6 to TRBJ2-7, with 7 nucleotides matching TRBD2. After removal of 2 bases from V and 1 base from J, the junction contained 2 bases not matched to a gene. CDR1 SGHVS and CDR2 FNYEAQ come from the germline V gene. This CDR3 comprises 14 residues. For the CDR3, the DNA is TGTGCCAGCAGCTTAACTAGCGTTTCCTACGAGCAGTACTTC. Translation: CASSLTSVSYEQYF. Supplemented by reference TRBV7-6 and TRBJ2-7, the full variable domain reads GAGVSQSPRYKVTKRGQDVALRCDPISGHVSLYWYRQALGQGPEFLTYFNYEAQQDKSGLPNDRFSAERPEGSISTLTIQRTEQRDSAMYRCASSLTSVSYEQYFGPGTRLTVT.

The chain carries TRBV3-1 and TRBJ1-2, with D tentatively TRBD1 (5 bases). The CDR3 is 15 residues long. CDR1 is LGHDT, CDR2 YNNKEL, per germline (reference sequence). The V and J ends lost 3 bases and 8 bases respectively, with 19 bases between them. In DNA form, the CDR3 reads TGTGCCAGCAGCCACGGGGCGGTCCTGGCCCAGGGCTACACCTTC. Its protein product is CASSHGAVLAQGYTF.

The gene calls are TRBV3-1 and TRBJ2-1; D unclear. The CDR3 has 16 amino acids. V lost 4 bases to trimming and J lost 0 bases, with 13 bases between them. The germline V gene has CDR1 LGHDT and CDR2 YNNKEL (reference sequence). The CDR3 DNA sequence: TGTGCCAGCAGCCCTTACGCCAGAAGCTCCTACAATGAGCAGTTCTTC. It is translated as CASSPYARSSYNEQFF.

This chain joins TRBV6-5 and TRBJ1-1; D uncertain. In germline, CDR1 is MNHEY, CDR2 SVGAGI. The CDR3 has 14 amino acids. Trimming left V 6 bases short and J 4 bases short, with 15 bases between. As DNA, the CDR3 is TGTGCCAGCAGCTATGGACGGCGCCGCACTGAAGCTTTCTTT. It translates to CASSYGRRRTEAFF.

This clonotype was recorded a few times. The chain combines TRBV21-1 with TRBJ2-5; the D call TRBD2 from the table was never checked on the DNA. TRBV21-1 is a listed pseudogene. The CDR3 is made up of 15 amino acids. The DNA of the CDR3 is TGTGCCAGCAGCAAACGCGGGGGAGCCCAAGAGACCCAGTACTTC. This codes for CASSKRGGAQETQYF.

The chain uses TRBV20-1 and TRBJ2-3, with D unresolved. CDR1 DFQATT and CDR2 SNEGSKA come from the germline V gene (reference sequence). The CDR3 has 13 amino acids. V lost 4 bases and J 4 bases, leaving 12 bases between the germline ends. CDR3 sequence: CSATLFGADTQYF. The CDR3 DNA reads TGCAGTGCTACCCTGTTCGGCGCAGATACGCAGTATTTT.

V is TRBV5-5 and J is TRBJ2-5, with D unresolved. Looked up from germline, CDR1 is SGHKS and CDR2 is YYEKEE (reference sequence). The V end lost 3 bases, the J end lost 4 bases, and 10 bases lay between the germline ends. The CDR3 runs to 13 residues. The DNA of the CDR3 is TGTGCCAGCAGCTCCGGCCCGCCAGAGACCCAGTACTTC. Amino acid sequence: CASSSGPPETQYF.

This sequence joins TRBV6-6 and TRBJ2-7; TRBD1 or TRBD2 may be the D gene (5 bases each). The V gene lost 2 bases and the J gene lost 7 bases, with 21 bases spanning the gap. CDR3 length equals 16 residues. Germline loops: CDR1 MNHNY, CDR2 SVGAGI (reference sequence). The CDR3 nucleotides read TGTGCCAGCAGTTACACCGGGACCCTAAGGTCAGGGGAGCAGTACTTC. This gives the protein CASSYTGTLRSGEQYF.

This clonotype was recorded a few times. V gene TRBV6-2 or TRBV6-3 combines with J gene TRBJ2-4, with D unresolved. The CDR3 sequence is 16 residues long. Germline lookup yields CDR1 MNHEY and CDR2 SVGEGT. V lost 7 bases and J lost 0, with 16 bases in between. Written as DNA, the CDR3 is TGTGCCAGCAATTCACGGCCACCCGTAGCCAAAAACATTCAGTACTTC. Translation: CASNSRPPVAKNIQYF.

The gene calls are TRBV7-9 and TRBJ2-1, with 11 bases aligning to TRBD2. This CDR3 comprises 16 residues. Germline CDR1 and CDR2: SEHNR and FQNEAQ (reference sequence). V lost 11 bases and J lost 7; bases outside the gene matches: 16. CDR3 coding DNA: TGTGCCTGCTGGGCTAGCGGGGGGCCGGTGGGGAATGAGCAGTTCTTC. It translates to CACWASGGPVGNEQFF.

The DNA of the CDR3 is TGTGCCAGCAGCCTCGTCGGGAGCTCCTATAATTCACCCCTCCACTTT. Protein: CASSLVGSSYNSPLHF. The chain employs TRBV3-1 and TRBJ1-6, with D unclear. The CDR3 is 16 residues long. With 4 bases removed from V and 0 bases from J, the gap between germline ends came to 10 bases. Germline CDR1 LGHDT, CDR2 YNNKEL (reference sequence).

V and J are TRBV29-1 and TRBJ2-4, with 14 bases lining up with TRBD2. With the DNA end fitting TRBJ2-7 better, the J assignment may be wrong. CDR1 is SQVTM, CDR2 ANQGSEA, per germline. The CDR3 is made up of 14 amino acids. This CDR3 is CSVGTSGGHYEQYF. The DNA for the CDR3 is TGCAGCGTAGGGACTAGCGGGGGCCACTACGAGCAGTACTTC.

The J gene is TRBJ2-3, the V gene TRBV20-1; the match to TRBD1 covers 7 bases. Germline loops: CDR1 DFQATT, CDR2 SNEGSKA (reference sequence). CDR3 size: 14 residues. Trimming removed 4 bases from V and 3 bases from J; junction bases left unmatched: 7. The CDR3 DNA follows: TGCAGTGCTATTCGGGACAGAGGTACAGATACGCAGTATTTT. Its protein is CSAIRDRGTDTQYF.